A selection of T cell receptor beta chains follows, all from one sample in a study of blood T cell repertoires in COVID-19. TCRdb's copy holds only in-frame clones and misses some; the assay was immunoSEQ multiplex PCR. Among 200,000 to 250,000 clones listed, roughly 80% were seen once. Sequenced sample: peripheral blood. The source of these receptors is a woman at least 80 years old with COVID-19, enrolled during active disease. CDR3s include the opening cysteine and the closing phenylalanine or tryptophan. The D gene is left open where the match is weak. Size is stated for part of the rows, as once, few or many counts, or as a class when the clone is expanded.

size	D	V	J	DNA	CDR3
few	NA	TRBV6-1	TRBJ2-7	TGTGCCAGCAGTGAAGGGGACACCTTCTCCTACGAGCAGTACTTC	CASSEGDTFSYEQYF
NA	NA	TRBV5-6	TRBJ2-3	TGTGCCAGCAGCCCCGCGACGGGGAGCGGAACGCAGTATTTT	CASSPATGSGTQYF
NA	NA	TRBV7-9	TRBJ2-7	TGTGCCAGCAGCTTTACTGTCTACGAGCAGTACTTC	CASSFTVYEQYF
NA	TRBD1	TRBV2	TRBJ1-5	TGTGCCAGCAGTGAAGAAAAGGGACAGGGTAAGGTGGGGGATCAGCCCCAGCATTTT	CASSEEKGQGKVGDQPQHF
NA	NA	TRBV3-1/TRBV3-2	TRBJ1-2	TGTGCCAGCAGCCAAGATGGGCAGGGTACTGGCTACACCTTC	CASSQDGQGTGYTF
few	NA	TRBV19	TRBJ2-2	TGTGCCAGTAGTATAGGAGGGCGCGGGGAGCTGTTTTTT	CASSIGGRGELFF
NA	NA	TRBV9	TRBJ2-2	TGTGCCAGCAGCGTAGCGAACGGTAACACCGGGGAGCTGTTTTTT	CASSVANGNTGELFF
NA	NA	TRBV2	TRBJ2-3	TGTGCCACCACCAGACAGTCTAGCACAGATACGCAGTATTTT	CATTRQSSTDTQYF
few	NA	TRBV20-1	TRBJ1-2	TGCAGTGCTAGTATCCCAGGGGACTATGGCTACACCTTC	CSASIPGDYGYTF
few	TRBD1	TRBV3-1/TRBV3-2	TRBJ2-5	TGTGCCAGCAGCCAGAATACAGGGGGGGAGACCCAGTACTTC	CASSQNTGGETQYF
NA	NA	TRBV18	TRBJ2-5	TGTGCCAGCTCATCTGGACTATTTCCAGAGACCCAGTACTTC	CASSSGLFPETQYF
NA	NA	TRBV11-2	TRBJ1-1	TGTGCCAGCAGCCCCGGGGGGGGGTTCGAAGCTTTCTTT	CASSPGGGFEAFF
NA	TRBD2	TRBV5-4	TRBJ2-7	TGTGCCAGCAGCGGGGGACTAGCGGGAGGCGGCGAGCAGTACTTC	CASSGGLAGGGEQYF
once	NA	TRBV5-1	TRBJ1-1	TGCGCCAGCAGCTTGTTAGGAGGGGGGGATTTCGTGAACACTGAAGCTTTCTTT	CASSLLGGGDFVNTEAFF
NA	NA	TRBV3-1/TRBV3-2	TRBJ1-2	TGTGCCAGCAGTCCAAGCACTCATGGCTACACCTTC	CASSPSTHGYTF
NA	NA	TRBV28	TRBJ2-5	TGTGCCAGCAGTTCCGTGGGCCTACAAGAGACCCAGTACTTC	CASSSVGLQETQYF
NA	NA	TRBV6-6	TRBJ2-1	TGTGCCAGCAGTTTACCACCGGGACAAAGCAATGAGCAGTTCTTC	CASSLPPGQSNEQFF
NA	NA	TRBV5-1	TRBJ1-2	TGCGCCAGCAGCCTGTATGGAACTTCTCAGGGGACAAACTATGGCTACACCTTC	CASSLYGTSQGTNYGYTF
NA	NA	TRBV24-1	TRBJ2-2	TGTGCCACCAGTCTCGGGATCGACACCGGGGAGCTGTTTTTT	CATSLGIDTGELFF
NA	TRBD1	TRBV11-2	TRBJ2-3	TGTGCCAGCGGATCCGGGACAGGGGCCCCGGATACGCAGTATTTT	CASGSGTGAPDTQYF
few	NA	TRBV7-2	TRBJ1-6	TGTGCCAGCGGGGCGCTGGATTCACCCCTCCACTTT	CASGALDSPLHF
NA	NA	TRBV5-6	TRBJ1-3	TGTGCCAGCAGCTTTGATCGGACACCCGGAAACACCATATATTTT	CASSFDRTPGNTIYF
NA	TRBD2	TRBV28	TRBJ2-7	TGTGCCATCAGGGGGGGGACTAGCGCCACCTACGAGCAGTACTTC	CAIRGGTSATYEQYF
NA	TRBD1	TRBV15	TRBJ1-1	TGTGCCACCAGTACAAACCCCGGGACAGAGAACACTGAAGCTTTCTTT	CATSTNPGTENTEAFF
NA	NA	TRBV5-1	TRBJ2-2	TGCGCCAGCAGCGCCCCTAATCCCGGGGAGCTGTTTTTT	CASSAPNPGELFF
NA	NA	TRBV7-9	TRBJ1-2	TGTGCCAGCAGCCTCGGAGCCGCTAACTATGGCTACACCTTC	CASSLGAANYGYTF
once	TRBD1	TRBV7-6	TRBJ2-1	TGTGCCAGCAGCTTAAACCTTGGGACAGTACTCAACAATGAGCAGTTCTTC	CASSLNLGTVLNNEQFF
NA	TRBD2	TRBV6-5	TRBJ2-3	TGTGCCAGCGGGGGACTAGCCCTAAGCACAGATACGCAGTATTTT	CASGGLALSTDTQYF
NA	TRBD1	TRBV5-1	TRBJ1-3	TGCGCCAGCAGCTGGGACAGTGGAAACACCATATATTTT	CASSWDSGNTIYF
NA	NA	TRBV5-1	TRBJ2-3	TGCGCCAGCGCCGATCAGGGAACAGATACGCAGTATTTT	CASADQGTDTQYF
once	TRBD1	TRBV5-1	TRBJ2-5	TGCGCCAGCAGCTCCAGGGGGACAGCCTACCAAGAGACCCAGTACTTC	CASSSRGTAYQETQYF
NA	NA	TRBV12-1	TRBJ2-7	TGTGCCAGCAACCAACCTAAACTAGCGGGGAAGGAGCAGTACTTC	CASNQPKLAGKEQYF
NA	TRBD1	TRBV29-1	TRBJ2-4	TGCAGCGTTGGGAGGACAGGGGGTCCAAACATTCAGTACTTC	CSVGRTGGPNIQYF
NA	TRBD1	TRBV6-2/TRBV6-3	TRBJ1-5	TGTGCCAGCAGCCCGACCGGGACAGGTTATCAGCCCCAGCATTTT	CASSPTGTGYQPQHF
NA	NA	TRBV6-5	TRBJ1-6	TGTGCCAGCATAGAGGTCCTTAATTCACCCCTCCACTTT	CASIEVLNSPLHF